This T cell receptor (beta chain) appears in the sequencing data of a study of cytomegalovirus exposure and HLA in healthy donors. Background on the study: As an earlier analysis found, 180 million or so T cells yielded about 100 million unique TCR beta sequences. The study, taken as a whole, reports: In vitro checks showed that a few CMV-associated chains really do target CMV antigens.

There are 16 residues in the CDR3. The germline CDR1 and CDR2 sequences are SGHTA and FQGNSA. The junction had 7 bases not matched to a gene; V was cut back by 5 bases and J by 7 bases. Points on this clone: Its target is unknown.

The PCR made use of 60 Vbeta and 13 Jbeta primers. Clones were sequenced by immunoSEQ multiplex PCR, and TCRdb holds only the in-frame ones, with some missing. The sample contains about 190,000 clones, roughly 86% of which appear only once. This sequence originates from a woman aged 18-29 years in good health and CMV-seronegative. Sequencing used PBMCs. V and J are TRBV7-2 and TRBJ2-1, with 14 nucleotides matching TRBD2. The CDR3 coding sequence is TGTGCCAGCAGCCGCACGGGGACTAGCGGGGGTAATGAGCAGTTCTTC. This encodes CASSRTGTSGGNEQFF. Filled out from reference TRBV7-2 and TRBJ2-1, the complete variable domain reads GAGVSQSPSNKVTEKGKDVELRCDPISGHTALYWYRQSLGQGLEFLIYFQGNSAPDKSGLPSDRFSAERTGGSVSTLTIQRTQQEDSAVYLCASSRTGTSGGNEQFFGPGTRLTVL.